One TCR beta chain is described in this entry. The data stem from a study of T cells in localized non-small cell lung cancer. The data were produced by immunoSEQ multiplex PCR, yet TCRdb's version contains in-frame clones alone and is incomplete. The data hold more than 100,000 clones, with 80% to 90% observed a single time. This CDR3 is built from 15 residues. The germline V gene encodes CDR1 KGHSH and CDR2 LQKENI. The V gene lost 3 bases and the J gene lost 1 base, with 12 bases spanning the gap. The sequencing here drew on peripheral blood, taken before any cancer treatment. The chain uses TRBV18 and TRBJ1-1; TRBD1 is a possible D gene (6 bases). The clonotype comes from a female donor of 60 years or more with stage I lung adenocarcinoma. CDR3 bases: TGTGCCAGCTCACCCATACAGGGTACGAACACTGAAGCTTTCTTT. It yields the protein CASSPIQGTNTEAFF. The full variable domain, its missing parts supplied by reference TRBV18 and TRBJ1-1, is NAGVMQNPRHLVRRRGQEARLRCSPMKGHSHVYWYRQLPEEGLKFMVYLQKENIIDESGMPKERFSAEFPKEGPSILRIQQVVRGDSAAYFCASSPIQGTNTEAFFGQGTRLTVV.